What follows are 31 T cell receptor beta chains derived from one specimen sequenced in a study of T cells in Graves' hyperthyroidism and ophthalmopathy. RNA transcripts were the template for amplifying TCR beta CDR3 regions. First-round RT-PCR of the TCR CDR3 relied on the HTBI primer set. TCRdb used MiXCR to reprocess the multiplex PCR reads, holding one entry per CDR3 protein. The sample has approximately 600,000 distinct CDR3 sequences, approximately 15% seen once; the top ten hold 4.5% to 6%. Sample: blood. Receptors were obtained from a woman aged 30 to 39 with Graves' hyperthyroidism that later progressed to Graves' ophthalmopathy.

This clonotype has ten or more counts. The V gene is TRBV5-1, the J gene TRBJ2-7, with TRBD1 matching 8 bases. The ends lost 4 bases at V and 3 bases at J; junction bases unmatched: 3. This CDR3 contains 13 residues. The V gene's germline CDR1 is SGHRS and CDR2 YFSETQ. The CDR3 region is CASSAQGDYEQYF. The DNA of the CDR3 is TGCGCCAGCAGCGCACAGGGGGACTACGAGCAGTACTTC.

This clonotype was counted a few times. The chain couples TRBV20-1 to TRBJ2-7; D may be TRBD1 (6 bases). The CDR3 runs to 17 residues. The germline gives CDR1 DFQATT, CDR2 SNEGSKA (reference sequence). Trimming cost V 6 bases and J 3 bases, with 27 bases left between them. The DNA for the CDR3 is TGCAGTGCCCAATCTCCCGGACAGAGATGGGAGTTCTACGAGCAGTACTTC. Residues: CSAQSPGQRWEFYEQYF.

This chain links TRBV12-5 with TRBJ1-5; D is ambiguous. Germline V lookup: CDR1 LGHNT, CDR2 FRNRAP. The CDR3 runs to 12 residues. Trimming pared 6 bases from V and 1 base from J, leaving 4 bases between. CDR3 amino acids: CASGVSNQPQHF. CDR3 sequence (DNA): TGTGCTAGTGGAGTAAGCAATCAGCCCCAGCATTTT. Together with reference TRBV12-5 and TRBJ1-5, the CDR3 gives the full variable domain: DARVTQTPRHKVTEMGQEVTMRCQPILGHNTVFWYRQTMMQGLELLAYFRNRAPLDDSGMPKDRFSAEMPDATLATLKIQPSEPRDSAVYFCASGVSNQPQHFGDGTRLSIL.

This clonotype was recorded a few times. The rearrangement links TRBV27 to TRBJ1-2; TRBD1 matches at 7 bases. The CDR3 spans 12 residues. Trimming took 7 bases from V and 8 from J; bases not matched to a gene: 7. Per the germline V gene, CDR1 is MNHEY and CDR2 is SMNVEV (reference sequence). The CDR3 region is CASTGQDQGYTF. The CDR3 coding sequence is TGTGCCAGCACCGGACAGGATCAAGGCTACACCTTC.

CDR3 in DNA: TGTGCCATCAGTGACAGGGCTGGCACAGATACGCAGTATTTT. Translating gives CAISDRAGTDTQYF. V usage is TRBV10-3 and J usage is TRBJ2-3; perhaps TRBD1 as D (5 bases). The CDR3 covers 14 residues. V lost 3 bases, J lost 1 base, and 8 bases lay in between. The germline V gene has CDR1 ENHRY and CDR2 SYGVKD.

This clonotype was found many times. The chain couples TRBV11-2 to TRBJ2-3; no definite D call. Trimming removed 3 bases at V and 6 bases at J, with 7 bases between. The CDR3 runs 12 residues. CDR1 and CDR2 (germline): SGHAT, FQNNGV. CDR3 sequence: CASSFTGDTQYF. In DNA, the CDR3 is TGTGCCAGCAGCTTTACTGGGGATACGCAGTATTTT.

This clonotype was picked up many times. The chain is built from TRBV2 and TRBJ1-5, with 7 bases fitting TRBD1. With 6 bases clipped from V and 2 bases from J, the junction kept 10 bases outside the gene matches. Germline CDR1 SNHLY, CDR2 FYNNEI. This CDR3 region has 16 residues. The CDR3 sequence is CASRDLDRVGNQPQHF. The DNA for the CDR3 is TGTGCCAGCAGAGACCTAGACAGGGTAGGCAATCAGCCCCAGCATTTT.

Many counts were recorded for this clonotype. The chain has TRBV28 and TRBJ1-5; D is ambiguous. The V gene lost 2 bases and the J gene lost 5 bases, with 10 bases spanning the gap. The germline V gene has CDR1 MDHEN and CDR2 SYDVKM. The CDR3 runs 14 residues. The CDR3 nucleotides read TGTGCCAGCAGTTTAGTAGGGAAGGATCAGCCCCAGCATTTT. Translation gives CASSLVGKDQPQHF.

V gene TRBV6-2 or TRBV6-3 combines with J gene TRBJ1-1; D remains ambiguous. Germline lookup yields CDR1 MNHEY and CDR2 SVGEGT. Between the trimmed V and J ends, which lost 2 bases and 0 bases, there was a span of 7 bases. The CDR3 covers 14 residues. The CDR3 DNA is TGTGCCAGCAGTTACACAACAGTGAACACTGAAGCTTTCTTT. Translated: CASSYTTVNTEAFF.

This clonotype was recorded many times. DNA of the CDR3: TGTGCCAGTAGTATAGGGGCAGGGCTCGATCAGCCCCAGCATTTT. Encoded protein: CASSIGAGLDQPQHF. V gene TRBV19 combines with J gene TRBJ1-5; a possible D gene is TRBD1 (5 bases). V lost 1 base and J lost 5, with 12 bases in between. Germline V gene lookup returns CDR1 LNHDA and CDR2 SQIVND (reference sequence). The CDR3 runs to 15 residues.

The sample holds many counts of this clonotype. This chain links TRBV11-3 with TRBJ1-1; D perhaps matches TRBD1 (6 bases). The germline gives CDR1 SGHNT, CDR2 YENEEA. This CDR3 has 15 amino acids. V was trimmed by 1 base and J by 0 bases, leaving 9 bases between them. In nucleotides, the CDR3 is TGTGCCAGCAGCTTAGTTGGGACACTGAACACTGAAGCTTTCTTT. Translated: CASSLVGTLNTEAFF.

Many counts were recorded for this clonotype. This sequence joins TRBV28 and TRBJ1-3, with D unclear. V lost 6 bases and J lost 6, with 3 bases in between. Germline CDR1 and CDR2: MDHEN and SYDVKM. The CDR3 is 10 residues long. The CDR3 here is CASRQNTIYF. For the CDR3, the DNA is TGTGCCAGCAGGCAAAACACCATATATTTT. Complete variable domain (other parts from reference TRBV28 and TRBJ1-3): DVKVTQSSRYLVKRTGEKVFLECVQDMDHENMFWYRQDPGLGLRLIYFSYDVKMKEKGDIPEGYSVSREKKERFSLILESASTNQTSMYLCASRQNTIYFGEGSWLTVV.

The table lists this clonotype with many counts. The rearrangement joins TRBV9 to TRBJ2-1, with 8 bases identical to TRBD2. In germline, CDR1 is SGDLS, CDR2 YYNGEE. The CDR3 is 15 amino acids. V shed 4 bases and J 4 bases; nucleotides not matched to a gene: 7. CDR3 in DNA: TGTGCCAGCAGCACCGGACTAGCCGAATACAATGAGCAGTTCTTC. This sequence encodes CASSTGLAEYNEQFF.

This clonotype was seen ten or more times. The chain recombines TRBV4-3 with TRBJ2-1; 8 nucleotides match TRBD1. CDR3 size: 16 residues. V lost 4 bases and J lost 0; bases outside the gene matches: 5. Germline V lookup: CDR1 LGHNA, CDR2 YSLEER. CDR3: CASSPRQGLSYNEQFF. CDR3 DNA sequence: TGCGCCAGCAGCCCTAGACAGGGGCTCTCCTACAATGAGCAGTTCTTC.

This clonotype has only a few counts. The CDR3: CASSSEFIGNTIYF. CDR3 coding DNA: TGTGCCAGCAGTTCCGAGTTCATAGGAAACACCATATATTTT. The chain combines TRBV6-1 with TRBJ1-3, with D hard to call. Germline CDR1 is MNHNS and CDR2 is SASEGT. The V end lost 5 bases, the J end lost 4 bases, and 12 bases lay between the germline ends. The CDR3 totals 14 residues.

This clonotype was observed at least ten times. In DNA, the CDR3 is TGTGCCAGCAGCGTGGGCCGACTAGCGGGGTTCTACGAGCAGTACTTC. Amino acid sequence: CASSVGRLAGFYEQYF. The chain links TRBV9 to TRBJ2-7; TRBD2 matches 11 bases. Germline-derived CDR1 and CDR2 are SGDLS and YYNGEE. CDR3 length equals 16 residues. J lost 3 bases, V lost 2 bases, and 7 bases had no gene match. Variable domain in full (rest from reference TRBV9 and TRBJ2-7): DSGVTQTPKHLITATGQRVTLRCSPRSGDLSVYWYQQSLDQGLQFLIQYYNGEERAKGNILERFSAQQFPDLHSELNLSSLELGDSALYFCASSVGRLAGFYEQYFGPGTRLTVT.

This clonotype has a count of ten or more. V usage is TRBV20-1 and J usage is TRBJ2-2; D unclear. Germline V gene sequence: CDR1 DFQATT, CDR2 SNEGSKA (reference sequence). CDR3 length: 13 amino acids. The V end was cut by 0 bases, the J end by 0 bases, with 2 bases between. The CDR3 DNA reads TGCAGTGCTAGAGAGACGAACACCGGGGAGCTGTTTTTT. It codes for CSARETNTGELFF.

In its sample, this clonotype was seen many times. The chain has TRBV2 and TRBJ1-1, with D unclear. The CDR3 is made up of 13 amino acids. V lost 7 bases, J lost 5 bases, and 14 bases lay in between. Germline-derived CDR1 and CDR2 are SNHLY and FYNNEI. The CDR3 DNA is TGTGCCAGCACCCCTCAGGACGGGACTGAAGCTTTCTTT. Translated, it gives CASTPQDGTEAFF. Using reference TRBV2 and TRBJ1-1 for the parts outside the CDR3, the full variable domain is EPEVTQTPSHQVTQMGQEVILRCVPISNHLYFYWYRQILGQKVEFLVSFYNNEISEKSEIFDDQFSVERPDGSNFTLKIRSTKLEDSAMYFCASTPQDGTEAFFGQGTRLTVV.

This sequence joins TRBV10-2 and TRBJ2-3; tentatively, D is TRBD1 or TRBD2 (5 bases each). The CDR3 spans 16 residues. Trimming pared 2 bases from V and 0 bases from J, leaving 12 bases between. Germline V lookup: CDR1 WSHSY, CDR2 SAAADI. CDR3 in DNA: TGCGCCAGCAGTGAGCCTGGGGGAGTCAGCACAGATACGCAGTATTTT. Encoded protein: CASSEPGGVSTDTQYF.

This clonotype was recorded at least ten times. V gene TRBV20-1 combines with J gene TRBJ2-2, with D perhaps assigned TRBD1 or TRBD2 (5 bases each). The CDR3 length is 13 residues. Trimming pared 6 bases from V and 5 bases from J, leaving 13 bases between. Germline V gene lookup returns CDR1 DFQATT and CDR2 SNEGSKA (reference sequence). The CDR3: CSAPRDVTGELFF. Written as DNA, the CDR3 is TGCAGTGCACCTCGGGACGTAACCGGGGAGCTGTTTTTT.

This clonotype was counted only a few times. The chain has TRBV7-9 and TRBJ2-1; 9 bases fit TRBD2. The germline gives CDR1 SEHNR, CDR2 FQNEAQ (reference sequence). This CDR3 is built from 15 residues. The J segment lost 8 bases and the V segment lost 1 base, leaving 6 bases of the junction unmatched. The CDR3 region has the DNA TGTGCCAGCAGCTTAGAAGCGGGAGGACACTATGAGCAGTTCTTC. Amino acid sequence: CASSLEAGGHYEQFF.

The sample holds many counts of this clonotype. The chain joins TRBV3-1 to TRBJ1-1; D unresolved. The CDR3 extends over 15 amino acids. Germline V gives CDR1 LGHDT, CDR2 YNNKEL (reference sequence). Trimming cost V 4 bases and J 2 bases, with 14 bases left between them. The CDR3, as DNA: TGTGCCAGCAGCCCCCTGGACGGATCCAACACTGAAGCTTTCTTT. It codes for CASSPLDGSNTEAFF.

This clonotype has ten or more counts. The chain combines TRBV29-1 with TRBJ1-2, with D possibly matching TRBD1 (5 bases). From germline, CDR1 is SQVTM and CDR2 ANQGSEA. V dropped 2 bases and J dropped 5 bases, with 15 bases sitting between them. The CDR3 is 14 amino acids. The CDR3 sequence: CSVERAGRKYGYTF. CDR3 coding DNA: TGCAGCGTTGAACGGGCAGGGCGGAAGTATGGCTACACCTTC.

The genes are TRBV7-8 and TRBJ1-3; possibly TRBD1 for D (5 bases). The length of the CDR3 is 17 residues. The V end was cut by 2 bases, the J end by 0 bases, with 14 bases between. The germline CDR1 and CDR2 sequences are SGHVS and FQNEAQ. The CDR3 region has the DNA TGTGCCAGCAGCTTACCCGTCGGGGCGGGCTCTGGAAACACCATATATTTT. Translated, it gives CASSLPVGAGSGNTIYF.

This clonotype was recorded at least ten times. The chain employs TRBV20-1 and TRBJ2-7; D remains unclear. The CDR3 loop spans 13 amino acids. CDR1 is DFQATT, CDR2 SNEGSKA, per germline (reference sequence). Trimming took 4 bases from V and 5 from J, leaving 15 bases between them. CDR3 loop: CSATDGLRDEQYF. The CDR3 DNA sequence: TGCAGTGCTACGGACGGCCTGCGCGACGAGCAGTACTTC.

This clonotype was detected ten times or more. The chain's CDR3 is CASSSRRFNYGYTF. The CDR3 DNA reads TGTGCCAGCAGCTCAAGACGGTTTAACTATGGCTACACCTTC. The V call is TRBV12-3 or TRBV12-4, the J call TRBJ1-2; D uncertain. The CDR3 spans 14 residues. The ends were cut back, 6 bases at V and 1 base at J, with 12 bases in the middle.

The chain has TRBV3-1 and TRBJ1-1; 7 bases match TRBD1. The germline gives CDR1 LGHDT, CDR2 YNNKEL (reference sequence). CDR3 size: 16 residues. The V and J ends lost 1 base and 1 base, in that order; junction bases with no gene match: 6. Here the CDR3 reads CASSQGPGQWNTEAFF. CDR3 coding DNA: TGTGCCAGCAGCCAAGGCCCGGGACAGTGGAACACTGAAGCTTTCTTT.

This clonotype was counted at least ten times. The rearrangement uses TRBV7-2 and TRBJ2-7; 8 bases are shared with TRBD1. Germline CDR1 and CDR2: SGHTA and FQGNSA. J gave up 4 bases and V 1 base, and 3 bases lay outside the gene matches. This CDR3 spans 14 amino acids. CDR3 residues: CASSLGQGRYEQYF. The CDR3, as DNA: TGTGCCAGCAGCTTAGGACAGGGGAGGTACGAGCAGTACTTC.

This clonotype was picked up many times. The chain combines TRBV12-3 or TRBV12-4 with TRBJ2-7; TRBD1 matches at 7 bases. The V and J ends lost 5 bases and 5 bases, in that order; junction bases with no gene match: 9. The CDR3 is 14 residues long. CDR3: CASSTRDSSNEQYF. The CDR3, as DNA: TGTGCCAGCAGTACCCGGGACAGCAGTAACGAGCAGTACTTC.

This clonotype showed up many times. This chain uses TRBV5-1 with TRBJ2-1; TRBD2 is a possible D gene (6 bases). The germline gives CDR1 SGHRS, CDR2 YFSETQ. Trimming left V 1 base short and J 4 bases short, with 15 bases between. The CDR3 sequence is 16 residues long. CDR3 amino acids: CASSLPRDSTYNEQFF. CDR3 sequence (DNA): TGCGCCAGCAGCTTGCCACGGGACTCGACGTACAATGAGCAGTTCTTC. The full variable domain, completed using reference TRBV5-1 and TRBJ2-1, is KAGVTQTPRYLIKTRGQQVTLSCSPISGHRSVSWYQQTPGQGLQFLFEYFSETQRNKGNFPGRFSGRQFSNSRSEMNVSTLELGDSALYLCASSLPRDSTYNEQFFGPGTRLTVL.

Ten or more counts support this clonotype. CDR3 coding DNA: TGCAGCGTGCTAGGAGGGAGGGGGCGCAATGAGCAGTTCTTC. Its protein is CSVLGGRGRNEQFF. The V gene is TRBV29-1, the J gene TRBJ2-1; D is perhaps TRBD1 or TRBD2 (7 bases each). The CDR3 covers 14 residues. V was pared by 6 bases and J by 6 bases, with 18 bases between. CDR1 and CDR2 (germline): SQVTM, ANQGSEA.